This T cell receptor (beta chain) was sequenced during a study of blood T cell repertoires in COVID-19. Background on the study: From the United States, Italy and Spain came samples of acute and convalescent COVID-19. T cells, B-cell-depleted T cells, or PBMCs provided the cDNA or gDNA that served as material.

The CDR3 has 15 amino acids. V lost 3 bases and J lost 4; bases outside the gene matches: 5. Germline CDR1 is LGHNT and CDR2 is FRNRAP. Per the authors' pipeline: The authors estimated nucleated cell counts from reference gene primer amplification. Clones were sequenced by immunoSEQ multiplex PCR, and TCRdb holds only the in-frame ones, with some missing. The DNA was the basis for D and trimming; V, J and clone size are from that table. Among about 47,000 clones, around 90% were seen once, and the ten largest hold around 6.4%. The source material was peripheral blood. The chain combines TRBV12-5 with TRBJ2-5; 10 nucleotides agree with TRBD2. This TCR came from a man between 65 and 85 years old with active COVID-19. CDR3 nucleotides: TGTGCTAGTGGTTTCGGAGCGGGGGGGCGAGAGACCCAGTACTTC. Its protein product is CASGFGAGGRETQYF.